The sequence of this TCR beta chain was determined in a study of T-cell reconstitution after alpha-beta-depleted transplantation in children. Looked up from germline, CDR1 is SGDLS and CDR2 is YYNGEE. This CDR3 is 15 amino acids long. V trimming: 0 bases; J trimming: 5 bases; junction bases outside the gene matches: 7. The TCRbeta library incorporated unique molecular identifiers. From the PCR reads, TCRdb called clonotypes with MiXCR, one entry per CDR3 protein. Altogether around 130,000 distinct CDR3 sequences are present, about a tenth being singletons, with the ten largest covering under 30%. The J gene is TRBJ2-7, the V gene TRBV9; 8 nucleotides line up with TRBD2. The source was PBMCs, mostly from graft donor cells, collected 180 days after TCRalphabeta/CD19-depleted stem cell transplant. This TCR was sampled from a girl under three years old who had a stem cell transplant for combined immunodeficiency, so the T cells may come from the graft donor. CDR3 DNA sequence: TGTGCCAGCAGCGTAGAGAAGCGGGAGTTAAACGAGCAGTACTTC. As protein: CASSVEKRELNEQYF.